The 13 T cell receptor beta chains presented below share a single source sample, sequenced in a study of OX40 agonist ivuxolimab in advanced cancers. Library preparation employed the immunoSEQ multiplex PCR assay. The table comes from immuneACCESS by way of TCRdb, which keeps in-frame sequences with V and J called. Part of the clones is missing from these tables; in studies checked, under half for an unresolved V gene and the rest for unknown reasons. Here the sample has about 87,000 clones; roughly 89% occur a single time. The leading ten clones occupy roughly 1.5% of the sample. The material sequenced was CD4+ or CD8+ T cells sorted from blood, taken in a trial of the OX40 agonist ivuxolimab. These receptors came from an adult with an advanced solid tumor such as melanoma, head and neck, liver or kidney cancer.

Concerning this clone itself: Within the sample, other DNA sequences also encode this same CDR3. The rearrangement joins TRBV18 to TRBJ2-5; TRBD1 matches at 7 bases. The V and J ends lost 1 base and 5 bases, in that order; junction bases with no gene match: 4. The CDR3 runs to 14 residues. Germline-derived CDR1 and CDR2 are KGHSH and LQKENI. The CDR3 protein is CASSPQGAQETQYF. The CDR3 DNA reads as TGTGCCAGCTCACCACAGGGGGCGCAGGAGACCCAGTACTTC.

The V call is TRBV7-2, the J call TRBJ2-3, with 16 bases fitting TRBD2. J gave up 4 bases and V 5 bases, and 3 bases lay outside the gene matches. The CDR3 loop spans 16 amino acids. In germline, CDR1 is SGHTA, CDR2 FQGNSA. Here the CDR3 DNA reads TGTGCCAGCAGCAAGGGACTAGCGGGAGGGGCAGATACGCAGTATTTT. The encoded protein is CASSKGLAGGADTQYF.

The chain has TRBV14 and TRBJ1-4; D is ambiguous. This CDR3 region has 14 residues. V lost 6 bases, J lost 4 bases, and 12 bases lay in between. Germline CDR1 is SGHDN and CDR2 is FVKESK. CDR3 in DNA: TGTGCCAGCAGTCTACCATCGGGTAATGAAAAACTGTTTTTT. Its protein product is CASSLPSGNEKLFF.

The chain uses TRBV14 and TRBJ2-5; D may match TRBD1 or TRBD2 (5 bases each). V was clipped by 0 bases and J by 5 bases, with 13 bases between them. The CDR3 sequence is 15 residues long. CDR1 and CDR2 from the germline V gene are SGHDN and FVKESK. The CDR3 nucleotides read TGTGCCAGCAGCCAAGATATGAGGGGATTGGAGACCCAGTACTTC. Its protein product is CASSQDMRGLETQYF. The whole variable domain, remainder taken from reference TRBV14 and TRBJ2-5, is EAGVTQFPSHSVIEKGQTVTLRCDPISGHDNLYWYRRVMGKEIKFLLHFVKESKQDESGMPNNRFLAERTGGTYSTLKVQPAELEDSGVYFCASSQDMRGLETQYFGPGTRLLVL.

The J gene is TRBJ2-4, the V gene TRBV6-5; 8 nucleotides agree with TRBD1. Losses at the gene ends were 9 bases for V and 0 bases for J; bases not matched to a gene: 4. The CDR3 is 14 residues long. Germline CDR1 reads MNHEY; CDR2 reads SVGAGI. Here the CDR3 reads CASTRGLAKNIQYF. CDR3 nucleotides: TGTGCCAGTACCAGGGGGCTAGCCAAAAACATTCAGTACTTC.

V is TRBV6-4 and J is TRBJ2-1; a weak D match, TRBD2 (5 bases). V lost 7 bases and J lost 2, with 21 bases in between. The CDR3 consists of 17 residues. Per the germline V gene, CDR1 is MRHNA and CDR2 is SNTAGT. In DNA form, the CDR3 reads TGTGCCAGCAATATCAACGTCTGGAGGAAACCCTACAATGAGCAGTTCTTC. It encodes CASNINVWRKPYNEQFF.

V is TRBV4-1 and J is TRBJ1-1; D is undetermined. Germline CDR1 reads MGHRA; CDR2 reads YSYEKL. The CDR3 covers 18 residues. The V and J ends lost 0 bases and 1 base respectively, with 18 bases between them. The CDR3 sequence: CASSQESQRRVWNTEAFF. DNA for the CDR3: TGCGCCAGCAGCCAAGAATCTCAACGGAGGGTATGGAACACTGAAGCTTTCTTT.

The J gene is TRBJ1-4, the V gene TRBV18; TRBD1 might be the D (5 bases). Germline lookup yields CDR1 KGHSH and CDR2 LQKENI. Trimming took 3 bases from V and 3 from J, leaving 26 bases between them. The CDR3 has 20 amino acids. CDR3 region: CASSPDGDLISRSANEKLFF. CDR3 nucleotide sequence: TGTGCCAGCTCACCCGACGGGGACCTCATATCCAGGAGTGCTAATGAAAAACTGTTTTTT.

The J gene is TRBJ1-1, the V gene TRBV7-6, with TRBD1 matching 7 bases. The CDR3 runs 13 residues. CDR1 is SGHVS, CDR2 FNYEAQ, per germline. Unmatched junction bases numbered 8, after V lost 6 bases and J lost 7 bases. CDR3 in DNA: TGTGCCAGCAGGGAGACAGGGAGAGGTGAAGCTTTCTTT. It specifies CASRETGRGEAFF.

The genes are TRBV11-1 and TRBJ2-3; perhaps TRBD2 as D (7 bases). The CDR3 consists of 16 residues. With 1 base removed from V and 2 bases from J, the gap between germline ends came to 13 bases. The V gene's germline CDR1 is SGHAT and CDR2 FQDESV (reference sequence). The CDR3 bases are TGTGCCAGCAGCTTAGGCGGGGGCTATTCCACAGATACGCAGTATTTT. It codes for CASSLGGGYSTDTQYF.

The V and J genes are TRBV19 and TRBJ2-3, with D perhaps TRBD2 (6 bases). The CDR3 totals 16 residues. V was shortened by 0 bases and J by 1 base, with 11 bases between the two germline ends. CDR1 and CDR2 from the germline V gene are LNHDA and SQIVND (reference sequence). CDR3 protein: CASSIETGVGTDTQYF. The CDR3 region has the DNA TGTGCCAGTAGTATAGAAACGGGAGTGGGCACAGATACGCAGTATTTT.

V is TRBV9 and J is TRBJ2-5; 10 positions agree with TRBD1. The V segment lost 1 base and the J segment 0 bases; nucleotides outside the gene matches: 9. CDR1 SGDLS and CDR2 YYNGEE come from the germline V gene. This CDR3 is 18 amino acids long. For the CDR3, the DNA is TGTGCCAGCAGCGTAAACCCCGGGACAGGGGCGTACCAAGAGACCCAGTACTTC. Its translation: CASSVNPGTGAYQETQYF.

The chain is built from TRBV4-1 and TRBJ2-7; D not resolved. The CDR3 length is 14 residues. CDR1 and CDR2 from the germline V gene are MGHRA and YSYEKL. Trimming cost V 4 bases and J 2 bases, with 12 bases left between them. The DNA of the CDR3 is TGCGCCAGCAGCCCGTTGTGGAGCCCCTACGAGCAGTACTTC. Amino acid sequence: CASSPLWSPYEQYF.